This T cell receptor beta chain was sequenced during a study of identical twins. Overall study results and limits: Beta out-of-frame twin sharing showed a weaker excess.

Healthy Caucasians, and only they, were the donors. It was template switching that added a universal primer site, and there were unique molecular identifiers on the cDNA. TCRdb passed the 5' RACE reads through MiXCR, listing each CDR3 protein once. The sample comprises about 150,000 distinct CDR3 sequences, roughly 3.5% of which are singletons, and approximately 7.6% rests with the top ten. Trimming took 6 bases from V and 2 from J, leaving 13 bases between them. This CDR3 region has 14 residues. CDR1 and CDR2 (germline): SGHDT, YYEEEE. A word on this clonotype: What it binds is not known.

The source is a man in his late teens or twenties in good health. Material for sequencing was memory T cells sorted from blood. The chain recombines TRBV5-6 with TRBJ2-3; possible D gene TRBD2, 6 bases. CDR3 sequence: CASTRGLLTDTQYF. CDR3 sequence (DNA): TGTGCCAGCACTAGGGGACTGCTCACAGATACGCAGTATTTT.